Below, 9 T cell receptor beta chains from the same sample are listed, as sequenced in a study of T-cell reconstitution after alpha-beta-depleted transplantation in children. During its preparation, the TCRbeta library received unique molecular identifiers. TCRdb redid the calling of the PCR reads with MiXCR, one entry per CDR3 protein. The sample consists of approximately 390,000 distinct CDR3 sequences, about a tenth of them appearing once. The sample was PBMCs from the stem cell graft donor, taken from the stem cell graft. These receptors all stem from a human donor who donated a stem cell graft to a child with acute myeloid leukemia.

The chain joins TRBV9 to TRBJ1-2; D perhaps matches TRBD1 (5 bases). The CDR3 loop spans 11 amino acids. The germline V and J ends were trimmed by 3 bases and 8 bases, with 8 bases remaining between them. In germline, CDR1 is SGDLS, CDR2 YYNGEE. CDR3 region: CASSDNRGYTF. The CDR3 nucleotides are TGTGCCAGCAGCGATAACAGGGGCTACACCTTC.

V is TRBV2 and J is TRBJ2-1; 8 bases fit TRBD2. J lost 6 bases, V lost 0 bases, and 4 bases had no gene match. The germline CDR1 and CDR2 sequences are SNHLY and FYNNEI. The CDR3 totals 15 residues. The DNA for the CDR3 is TGTGCCAGCAGTGAAGCTACGGGGGGGGGCAATGAGCAGTTCTTC. Translating it yields CASSEATGGGNEQFF.

This chain joins TRBV29-1 and TRBJ2-7; TRBD2 agrees at 10 bases. After removal of 4 bases from V and 2 bases from J, the junction contained 14 bases not matched to a gene. The CDR3 contains 17 residues. Germline V gene data show CDR1 as SQVTM and CDR2 as ANQGSEA. The CDR3 region has the DNA TGCAGCGTTGTTACAGGGGTGACTAGCGGGTTAACCTACGAGCAGTACTTC. It codes for CSVVTGVTSGLTYEQYF.

J is TRBJ1-2 and V is TRBV5-4; D is unresolved. The CDR3 sequence is 13 residues long. V dropped 4 bases and J dropped 6 bases, with 13 bases sitting between them. Germline CDR1 and CDR2: SGHNT and YYREEE (reference sequence). The CDR3 DNA reads TGTGCCAGCAGCGTGACAACTGGGAATGGCTACACCTTC. Its protein product is CASSVTTGNGYTF.

This clonotype was observed at least ten times. The rearrangement links TRBV5-1 to TRBJ2-1; 7 bases line up with TRBD1. The CDR3 totals 14 residues. Germline CDR1 is SGHRS and CDR2 is YFSETQ. The trim removed 4 bases at V and 5 bases at J, leaving 6 bases unmatched. DNA for the CDR3: TGCGCCAGCAGCGTGGGACAGTGGAACAATGAGCAGTTCTTC. Amino acids: CASSVGQWNNEQFF.

At least ten counts were recorded for this clonotype. The V call is TRBV20-1, the J call TRBJ2-7, with D possibly matching TRBD1 (7 bases). The germline V and J ends were trimmed by 3 bases and 2 bases, with 17 bases remaining between them. Germline-derived CDR1 and CDR2 are DFQATT and SNEGSKA (reference sequence). The CDR3 is made up of 15 amino acids. CDR3 bases: TGCAGTGCTAGCACCCAGGGGGGCGGGACCTACGAGCAGTACTTC. The encoded protein is CSASTQGGGTYEQYF.

The CDR3 nucleotides read TGCAGCGTTGAAGGGACGGACAACACAGATACGCAGTATTTT. Its protein is CSVEGTDNTDTQYF. V is TRBV29-1 and J is TRBJ2-3; the D gene is possibly TRBD1 (5 bases). The CDR3 runs 14 residues. Germline values: CDR1 SQVTM, CDR2 ANQGSEA. V lost 1 base to trimming and J lost 2 bases, with 10 bases between them.

This clonotype was seen a handful of times. The chain is built from TRBV12-3 or TRBV12-4 and TRBJ2-1, with 7 positions matching TRBD2. V lost 5 bases, J lost 4 bases, and 8 bases stayed unmatched. CDR3 size: 15 residues. The CDR3 DNA reads as TGTGCCAGCAGTCCTAGCTCTAGCGGATACAATGAGCAGTTCTTC. Translation gives CASSPSSSGYNEQFF.

The V and J genes are TRBV12-3 or TRBV12-4 and TRBJ2-1; D may be TRBD2 (5 bases). The length of the CDR3 is 15 residues. Trimming shortened V by 5 bases and J by 6 bases, and 17 bases separated the two germline ends. The CDR3 DNA is TGTGCCAGCAGTCCGACTTCCCTAGGAGGCAATGAGCAGTTCTTC. It is translated as CASSPTSLGGNEQFF.